This is a list of T cell receptor beta chains from one sample in a study of human T cells and chemical hapten exposure. TCRdb passed the RACE reads through MiXCR, listing each CDR3 protein once. Of around 42,000 distinct CDR3 sequences listed, 3% to 3.5% are singletons. The starting material was whole blood, obtained in connection with sensitization to the hapten diphenylcyclopropenone (DPC). The origin of the receptors is a man aged 40-49 years with alopecia areata. Some clones in this sample may be carry-over from other donors' samples. The CDR3 runs from the conserved cysteine through the conserved F or W. Fields, in order: V gene, D gene, J gene, clone size, CDR3 protein, CDR3 DNA. A D gene is named only where the DNA matches it firmly. Size is omitted from some rows. Given values are once, few, many or a class for expanded clones.

>TRBV11-2|NA|TRBJ2-3|few
CASSLAPPDTQYF
TGTGCCAGCAGCTTAGCCCCCCCGGATACGCAGTATTTT
>TRBV5-1|NA|TRBJ2-3|many
CASRAGQSVAITDTQYF
TGCGCCAGCAGAGCAGGACAGTCAGTGGCAATCACAGATACGCAGTATTTT
>TRBV20-1|NA|TRBJ1-6|many
CSARSDGNSPLHF
TGCAGTGCTAGATCTGACGGGAATTCACCCCTCCACTTT
>TRBV27|NA|TRBJ2-7|many
CASKGRRESYEQYF
TGTGCCAGCAAGGGCCGGAGGGAGTCCTACGAGCAGTACTTC
>TRBV29-1|NA|TRBJ2-2|few
CSVGNLRAGELFF
TGCAGCGTTGGGAACCTAAGGGCCGGGGAGCTGTTTTTT
>TRBV12-3/TRBV12-4|NA|TRBJ2-7|many
CASRIEDRGGLTEQYF
TGTGCCAGCAGGATTGAGGACCGTGGAGGACTAACGGAGCAGTACTTC
>TRBV28|TRBD2|TRBJ2-1|many
CASSTQPRTSGGGEQFF
TGTGCCAGCAGTACGCAACCCCGGACTAGCGGGGGGGGTGAGCAGTTCTTC
>TRBV12-3/TRBV12-4|TRBD2|TRBJ2-7|many
CASSSGTSDEQYF
TGTGCCAGCAGTTCGGGGACTAGCGACGAGCAGTACTTC
>TRBV7-9|NA|TRBJ1-4|NA
CASSLGHRSEKLFF
TGTGCCAGCAGCTTAGGACACCGGAGTGAAAAACTGTTTTTT
>TRBV11-3|TRBD2|TRBJ2-3|many
CASSSSGSTDTQYF
TGTGCCAGCAGTTCCAGCGGGAGTACAGATACGCAGTATTTT
>TRBV6-5|NA|TRBJ1-5|many
CASSRGRNNQPQHF
TGTGCCAGCAGTCGCGGACGGAACAATCAGCCCCAGCATTTT
>TRBV11-2|TRBD1|TRBJ2-1|many
CASSLGYRGLDNEQFF
TGTGCCAGCAGCTTAGGGTACAGGGGTCTTGACAATGAGCAGTTCTTC
>TRBV6-1|NA|TRBJ2-2|many
CASRVDLNTGELFF
TGTGCCAGCAGGGTTGACTTGAACACCGGGGAGCTGTTTTTT
>TRBV4-1|TRBD2|TRBJ2-7|many
CASRGLAAYEQYF
TGCGCCAGCAGGGGACTAGCGGCCTACGAGCAGTACTTC
>TRBV20-1|NA|TRBJ2-7|many
CSALNRDITYEQYF
TGCAGTGCTTTGAACCGGGACATTACCTACGAGCAGTACTTC
>TRBV5-4|NA|TRBJ1-3|many
CASSLFQGSGNTIYF
TGTGCCAGCAGCTTGTTCCAGGGATCGGGAAACACCATATATTTT
>TRBV7-2|TRBD2|TRBJ2-7|many
CASSSGLAGTYEQYF
TGTGCCAGCAGCTCTGGACTAGCGGGAACTTACGAGCAGTACTTC
>TRBV6-5|NA|TRBJ2-6|many
CASSYSRQLPSGANVLTF
TGTGCCAGCAGTTACTCGAGGCAGCTCCCCTCTGGGGCCAACGTCCTGACTTTC
>TRBV27|NA|TRBJ1-3|many
CASSNTPSPVNTIYF
TGTGCCAGCTCTAATACCCCGTCTCCCGTCAACACCATATATTTT
>TRBV7-2|TRBD2|TRBJ2-3|many
CASSRGGLAGTSTDTQYF
TGTGCCAGCAGCCGGGGGGGCCTAGCGGGGACAAGCACAGATACGCAGTATTTT
>TRBV28|NA|TRBJ2-7|medium-sized
CASSPGTGEYEQYF
TGTGCCAGCAGTCCCGGGACTGGGGAATACGAGCAGTACTTC
>TRBV3-1|TRBD2|TRBJ2-4|many
CASSQGILAGSRPKNIQYF
TGTGCCAGCAGCCAAGGGATTCTAGCGGGATCCCGCCCCAAAAACATTCAGTACTTC
>TRBV5-1|TRBD1|TRBJ2-2|many
CASSLAGRGLPGELFF
TGCGCCAGCAGCTTGGCCGGCAGGGGGCTCCCCGGGGAGCTGTTTTTT
>TRBV18|TRBD1|TRBJ2-3|many
CASSRFEQGDTQYF
TGTGCCAGCTCACGCTTCGAACAGGGGGATACGCAGTATTTT
>TRBV3-1|NA|TRBJ2-7|few
CASSQESGAHYEQYF
TGTGCCAGCAGCCAAGAATCAGGGGCACATTACGAGCAGTACTTC
>TRBV18|TRBD1|TRBJ2-6|many
CASSPWTGGSSGANVLTF
TGTGCCAGCTCACCTTGGACAGGGGGAAGCTCTGGGGCCAACGTCCTGACTTTC
>TRBV6-5|TRBD2|TRBJ2-3|many
CASNPLAGSTDTQYF
TGTGCCAGCAACCCTCTAGCGGGAAGCACAGATACGCAGTATTTT
>TRBV20-1|NA|TRBJ2-5|many
CSARDERSWTQYF
TGCAGTGCTAGAGATGAGCGGTCGTGGACCCAGTACTTC
>TRBV12-3/TRBV12-4|NA|TRBJ2-3|many
CASRGVDTQYF
TGTGCCAGCAGGGGGGTGGATACGCAGTATTTT
>TRBV6-5|TRBD1|TRBJ2-5|many
CASSYGTGSQETQYF
TGTGCCAGCAGTTACGGGACAGGGAGCCAAGAGACCCAGTACTTC